Listed below are T cell receptor beta chains from one sample, sequenced in a study of T cells in Graves' hyperthyroidism and ophthalmopathy. In TCRdb, the multiplex PCR reads were re-called with MiXCR into one record per CDR3 protein. Counted here are 640,000 or so distinct CDR3 sequences, roughly 14% occurring once; the ten biggest clones make up about 3.9%. The sample taken for sequencing was blood. These receptors were obtained from a woman aged 40 to 50 with Graves' ophthalmopathy. Each CDR3 is given with its conserved first and last residue. A D gene is named only where the DNA matches it firmly. Expanded clones are given a class, and other clones once, few, many or no size at all.

J: TRBJ1-2; D: TRBD1; V: TRBV6-2/TRBV6-3; size: many; DNA: TGTGCCAGCAGGATCGGACAGGAATCTAACTATGGCTACACCTTC; CDR3: CASRIGQESNYGYTF
J: TRBJ1-2; D: NA; V: TRBV6-4; size: many; DNA: TGTGCCAGCAGGCCTTACCCGTTCAACAGACGATTCTATGGCTACACCTTC; CDR3: CASRPYPFNRRFYGYTF
J: TRBJ2-7; D: NA; V: TRBV7-2; size: many; DNA: TGTGCCAGCAGCTTAACGATTTCTTCCTACGAGCAGTACTTC; CDR3: CASSLTISSYEQYF
J: TRBJ1-5; D: NA; V: TRBV19; size: few; DNA: TGTGCCAGTAGTATGAAGGGGAGAGTCGGCAATCAGCCCCAGCATTTT; CDR3: CASSMKGRVGNQPQHF
J: TRBJ1-1; D: NA; V: TRBV19; size: NA; DNA: TGTGCCAGTAGTATCGCCCAGGTGAACACTGAAGCTTTCTTT; CDR3: CASSIAQVNTEAFF
J: TRBJ1-2; D: NA; V: TRBV11-2; size: few; DNA: TGTGCCAGCAGCTTAGTAGCGGGGGGCGGCTATGGCTACACCTTC; CDR3: CASSLVAGGGYGYTF
J: TRBJ2-2; D: TRBD2; V: TRBV6-1; size: many; DNA: TGTGCCAGCAGTGATAAGGCGGGAGCGATTAACACCGGGGAGCTGTTTTTT; CDR3: CASSDKAGAINTGELFF
J: TRBJ1-2; D: TRBD1; V: TRBV12-3/TRBV12-4; size: few; DNA: TGTGCCAGCAGCCAGGGACAGTGGACTTTAGGCTACACCTTC; CDR3: CASSQGQWTLGYTF
J: TRBJ2-2; D: TRBD1; V: TRBV6-2/TRBV6-3; size: many; DNA: TGTGCCAGCAGTTTGGACAGGGCCCCCCACACCGGGGAGCTGTTTTTT; CDR3: CASSLDRAPHTGELFF
J: TRBJ1-3; D: TRBD1; V: TRBV6-1; size: many; DNA: TGTGCCAGCAGTCCGGGACAGGGTTACGGAAACACCATATATTTT; CDR3: CASSPGQGYGNTIYF
J: TRBJ2-1; D: NA; V: TRBV7-2; size: NA; DNA: TGTGCCAGCAGCTTAAATGGCTACAATGAGCAGTTCTTC; CDR3: CASSLNGYNEQFF
J: TRBJ1-1; D: NA; V: TRBV11-2; size: many; DNA: TGTGCCAGCCTGGGGGCGAACACTGAAGCTTTCTTT; CDR3: CASLGANTEAFF
J: TRBJ2-2; D: NA; V: TRBV9; size: NA; DNA: TGTGCCAGCACACAGGGGAACACCGGGGAGCTGTTTTTT; CDR3: CASTQGNTGELFF
J: TRBJ1-1; D: NA; V: TRBV20-1; size: many; DNA: TGCAGTGCTAGAGATATTAGAACTGAAGCTTTCTTT; CDR3: CSARDIRTEAFF
J: TRBJ1-2; D: NA; V: TRBV12-3/TRBV12-4; size: many; DNA: TGTGCCAGCAGTAGGGCTGCAAAAAGTCGGTATGGCTACACCTTC; CDR3: CASSRAAKSRYGYTF
J: TRBJ1-1; D: NA; V: TRBV12-3/TRBV12-4; size: NA; DNA: TGTGCCAGCAGTTTCCATGCTCGTTCGAACACTGAAGCTTTCTTT; CDR3: CASSFHARSNTEAFF
J: TRBJ2-1; D: NA; V: TRBV11-3; size: NA; DNA: TGTGCCAGCAGCTCCTACGACTCCACCTACAATGAGCAGTTCTTC; CDR3: CASSSYDSTYNEQFF
J: TRBJ1-5; D: NA; V: TRBV12-3/TRBV12-4; size: many; DNA: TGTGCCAGCAGTTTAGTACCGGATAGCAATCAGCCCCAGCATTTT; CDR3: CASSLVPDSNQPQHF
J: TRBJ1-1; D: NA; V: TRBV30; size: many; DNA: TGTGCCTGGACAAGGCCCCTCAGGACTGAAGCTTTCTTT; CDR3: CAWTRPLRTEAFF
J: TRBJ1-3; D: NA; V: TRBV4-3; size: NA; DNA: TGCGCCAGCAGCCAAGATCCGCGGGGCTCTGGAAACACCATATATTTT; CDR3: CASSQDPRGSGNTIYF
J: TRBJ2-2; D: TRBD2; V: TRBV7-2; size: many; DNA: TGTGCCAGCAGACGTAGCGGGAGGGCCACCGGGGAGCTGTTTTTT; CDR3: CASRRSGRATGELFF
J: TRBJ2-5; D: NA; V: TRBV11-3; size: NA; DNA: TGTGCCAGCAGCTTTTTGATCCAAGAGACCCAGTACTTC; CDR3: CASSFLIQETQYF
J: TRBJ1-1; D: NA; V: TRBV6-1; size: few; DNA: TGTGCCATCCGGGCGAGGAACACTGAAGCTTTCTTT; CDR3: CAIRARNTEAFF
J: TRBJ2-7; D: TRBD1; V: TRBV29-1; size: many; DNA: TGCAGCACAAACACGGGACAGGGGAAGCAGTACTTC; CDR3: CSTNTGQGKQYF
J: TRBJ1-1; D: NA; V: TRBV19; size: NA; DNA: TGTGCCAGTAGTATCGGGGGTGGACTCACTGAAGCTTTCTTT; CDR3: CASSIGGGLTEAFF
J: TRBJ1-2; D: NA; V: TRBV2; size: many; DNA: TGTGCCAGCAGTGATTCAGCCTATGGCTACACCTTC; CDR3: CASSDSAYGYTF
J: TRBJ2-7; D: TRBD2; V: TRBV6-1; size: once; DNA: TGTGCCAGCAGCCGACTAGCGTCTCGCTCCTACGAGCAGTACTTC; CDR3: CASSRLASRSYEQYF
J: TRBJ1-1; D: TRBD1; V: TRBV5-1; size: few; DNA: TGCGCCAGTGGGACAGGAGGCCCCATGAACACTGAAGCTTTCTTT; CDR3: CASGTGGPMNTEAFF
J: TRBJ1-6; D: NA; V: TRBV28; size: NA; DNA: TGTGCCAGCCGGGGCCTCGGTATGGCACCCCTCCACTTT; CDR3: CASRGLGMAPLHF
J: TRBJ2-7; D: NA; V: TRBV28; size: many; DNA: TGTGCCAGCAGTTCTTGGGGCCGGTCCGGACTCTACGAGCAGTACTTC; CDR3: CASSSWGRSGLYEQYF
J: TRBJ2-5; D: NA; V: TRBV20-1; size: many; DNA: TGCAGTGCTAGCGGCTCCAGGCCGGAGACCCAGTACTTC; CDR3: CSASGSRPETQYF
J: TRBJ1-5; D: TRBD1; V: TRBV30; size: NA; DNA: TGTGCCTGGAGTGTACAGGGGTTGGGGAGTCAGCCCCAGCATTTT; CDR3: CAWSVQGLGSQPQHF
J: TRBJ2-4; D: TRBD1; V: TRBV12-3/TRBV12-4; size: many; DNA: TGTGCCAGCAGTCTCCGGGACAGGGGCCTTCAGTACTTC; CDR3: CASSLRDRGLQYF
J: TRBJ2-5; D: TRBD2; V: TRBV20-1; size: few; DNA: TGCAGTGCTAGAGCCACCGGGACTAGCGGGAAGAGGGGGGAGACCCAGTACTTC; CDR3: CSARATGTSGKRGETQYF
J: TRBJ2-7; D: TRBD1; V: TRBV30; size: few; DNA: TGTGCCTGGGGGACAGGCTATGTCTACGAGCAGTACTTC; CDR3: CAWGTGYVYEQYF
J: TRBJ1-3; D: TRBD1; V: TRBV6-1; size: many; DNA: TGTGCCAGCAGTCAACAGGGGCGCGGAAACACCATATATTTT; CDR3: CASSQQGRGNTIYF
J: TRBJ1-2; D: TRBD1; V: TRBV6-5; size: NA; DNA: TGTGCCAGCAGTTACGGGCCCGGGACAGGGGGGAACTATGGCTACACCTTC; CDR3: CASSYGPGTGGNYGYTF
J: TRBJ1-1; D: NA; V: TRBV6-1; size: many; DNA: TGTGCCAGCAGTCCGGTTTTAGGGAACACTGAAGCTTTCTTT; CDR3: CASSPVLGNTEAFF
J: TRBJ2-3; D: TRBD2; V: TRBV20-1; size: many; DNA: TGCAGTGCCCTCCTGACTAGCGATACGCAGTATTTT; CDR3: CSALLTSDTQYF
J: TRBJ2-5; D: NA; V: TRBV11-2; size: many; DNA: TGTGCCAGCAGCTTAGTAAGAGCGGCCGCTGGGGGGACCCAGTACTTC; CDR3: CASSLVRAAAGGTQYF
J: TRBJ2-7; D: NA; V: TRBV6-1; size: many; DNA: TGTGCCAGCAATGCTAACATTTACCCCGGGCGCCTTGAGGACCACGAGCAGTACTTC; CDR3: CASNANIYPGRLEDHEQYF